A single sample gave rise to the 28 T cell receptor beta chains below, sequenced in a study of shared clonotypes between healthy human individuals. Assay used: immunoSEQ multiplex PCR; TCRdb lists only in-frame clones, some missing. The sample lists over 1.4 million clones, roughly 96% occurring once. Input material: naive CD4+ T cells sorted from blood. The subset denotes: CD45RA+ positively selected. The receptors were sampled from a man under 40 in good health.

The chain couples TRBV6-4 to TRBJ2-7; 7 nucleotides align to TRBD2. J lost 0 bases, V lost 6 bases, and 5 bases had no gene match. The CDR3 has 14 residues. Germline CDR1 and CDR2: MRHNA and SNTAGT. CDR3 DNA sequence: TGTGCCAGCAGGACGAGCGGGGTCTCCTACGAGCAGTACTTC. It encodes CASRTSGVSYEQYF.

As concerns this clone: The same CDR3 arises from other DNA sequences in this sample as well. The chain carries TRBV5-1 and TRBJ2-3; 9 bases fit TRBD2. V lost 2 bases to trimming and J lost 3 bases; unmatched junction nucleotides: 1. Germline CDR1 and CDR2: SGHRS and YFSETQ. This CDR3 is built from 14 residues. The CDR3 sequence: CASSLLAGTDTQYF. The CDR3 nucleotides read TGCGCCAGCAGCTTACTAGCGGGTACAGATACGCAGTATTTT. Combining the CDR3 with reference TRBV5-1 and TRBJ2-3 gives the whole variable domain KAGVTQTPRYLIKTRGQQVTLSCSPISGHRSVSWYQQTPGQGLQFLFEYFSETQRNKGNFPGRFSGRQFSNSRSEMNVSTLELGDSALYLCASSLLAGTDTQYFGPGTRLTVL.

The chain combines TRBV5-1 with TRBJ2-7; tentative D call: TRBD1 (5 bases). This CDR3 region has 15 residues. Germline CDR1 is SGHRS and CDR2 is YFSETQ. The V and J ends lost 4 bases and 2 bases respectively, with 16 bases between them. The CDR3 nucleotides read TGCGCCAGCAGCCGTAATCAAGTGGGGCCCTACGAGCAGTACTTC. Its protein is CASSRNQVGPYEQYF.

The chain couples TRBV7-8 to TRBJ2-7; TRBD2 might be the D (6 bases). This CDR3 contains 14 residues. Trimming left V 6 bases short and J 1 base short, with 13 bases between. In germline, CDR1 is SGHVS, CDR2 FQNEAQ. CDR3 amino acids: CASRPRDWSYEQYF. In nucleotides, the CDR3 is TGTGCCAGCAGACCACGGGACTGGTCCTACGAGCAGTACTTC.

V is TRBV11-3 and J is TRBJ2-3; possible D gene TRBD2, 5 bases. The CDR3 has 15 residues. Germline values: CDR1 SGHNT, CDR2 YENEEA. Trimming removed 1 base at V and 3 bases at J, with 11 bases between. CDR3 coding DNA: TGTGCCAGCAGCTTAGGAGGGAGTGGAACAGATACGCAGTATTTT. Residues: CASSLGGSGTDTQYF.

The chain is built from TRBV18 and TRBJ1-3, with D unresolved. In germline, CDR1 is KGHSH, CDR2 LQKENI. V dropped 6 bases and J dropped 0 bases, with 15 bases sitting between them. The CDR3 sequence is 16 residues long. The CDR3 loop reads CASSQGIQISGNTIYF. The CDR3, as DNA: TGTGCCAGCTCTCAAGGGATACAGATCTCTGGAAACACCATATATTTT.

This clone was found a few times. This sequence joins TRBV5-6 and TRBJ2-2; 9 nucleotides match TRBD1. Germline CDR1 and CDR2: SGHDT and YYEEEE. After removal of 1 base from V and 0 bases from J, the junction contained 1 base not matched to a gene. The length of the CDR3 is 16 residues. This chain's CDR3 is CASSLWDRANTGELFF. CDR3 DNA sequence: TGTGCCAGCAGCTTGTGGGACAGGGCGAACACCGGGGAGCTGTTTTTT.

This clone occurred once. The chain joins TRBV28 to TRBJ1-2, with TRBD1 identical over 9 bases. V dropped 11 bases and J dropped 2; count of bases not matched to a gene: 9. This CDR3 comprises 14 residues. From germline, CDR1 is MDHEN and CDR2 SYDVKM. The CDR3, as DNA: TGTGCCTCTCGCGGGACAGGGAAGAACTATGGCTACACCTTC. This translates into CASRGTGKNYGYTF.

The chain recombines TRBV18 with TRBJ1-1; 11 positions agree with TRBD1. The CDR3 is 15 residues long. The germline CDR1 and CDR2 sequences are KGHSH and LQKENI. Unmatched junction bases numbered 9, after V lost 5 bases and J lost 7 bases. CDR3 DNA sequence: TGTGCCAGCTCAGAAACCGGGACAGGGGGAGTTGAAGCTTTCTTT. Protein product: CASSETGTGGVEAFF. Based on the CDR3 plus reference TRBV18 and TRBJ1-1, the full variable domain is NAGVMQNPRHLVRRRGQEARLRCSPMKGHSHVYWYRQLPEEGLKFMVYLQKENIIDESGMPKERFSAEFPKEGPSILRIQQVVRGDSAAYFCASSETGTGGVEAFFGQGTRLTVV.

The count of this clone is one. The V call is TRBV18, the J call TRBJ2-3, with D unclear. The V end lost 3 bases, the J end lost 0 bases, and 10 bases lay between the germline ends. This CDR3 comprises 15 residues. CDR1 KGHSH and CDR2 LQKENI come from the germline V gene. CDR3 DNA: TGTGCCAGCTCACCGTTCGCAGCTAGCACAGATACGCAGTATTTT. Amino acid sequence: CASSPFAASTDTQYF.

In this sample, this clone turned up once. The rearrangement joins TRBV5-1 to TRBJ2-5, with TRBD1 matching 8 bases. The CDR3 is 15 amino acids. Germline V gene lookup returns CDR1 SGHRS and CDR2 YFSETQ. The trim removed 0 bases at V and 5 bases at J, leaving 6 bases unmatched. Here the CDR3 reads CASSLAGGAVETQYF. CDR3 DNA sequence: TGCGCCAGCAGCTTGGCAGGGGGCGCGGTGGAGACCCAGTACTTC.

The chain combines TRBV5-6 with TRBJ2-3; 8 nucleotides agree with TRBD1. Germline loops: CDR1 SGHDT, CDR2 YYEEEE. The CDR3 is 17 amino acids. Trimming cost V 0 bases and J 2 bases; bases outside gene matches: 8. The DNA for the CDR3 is TGTGCCAGCAGCTTGGGGGGACAGGCGACTTACACAGATACGCAGTATTTT. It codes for CASSLGGQATYTDTQYF.

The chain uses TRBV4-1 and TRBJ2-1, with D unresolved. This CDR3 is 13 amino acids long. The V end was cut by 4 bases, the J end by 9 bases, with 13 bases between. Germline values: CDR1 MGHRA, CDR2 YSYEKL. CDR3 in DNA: TGCGCCAGCAGCCCTGGGCGGTGGGGTGAGCAGTTCTTC. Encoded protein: CASSPGRWGEQFF.

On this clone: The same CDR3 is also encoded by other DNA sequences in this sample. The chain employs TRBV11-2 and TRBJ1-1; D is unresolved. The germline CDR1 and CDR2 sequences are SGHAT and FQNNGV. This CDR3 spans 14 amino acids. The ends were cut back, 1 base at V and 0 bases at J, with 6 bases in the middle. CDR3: CASSLGSLNTEAFF. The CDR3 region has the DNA TGTGCCAGCAGCTTAGGGTCGTTGAACACTGAAGCTTTCTTT.

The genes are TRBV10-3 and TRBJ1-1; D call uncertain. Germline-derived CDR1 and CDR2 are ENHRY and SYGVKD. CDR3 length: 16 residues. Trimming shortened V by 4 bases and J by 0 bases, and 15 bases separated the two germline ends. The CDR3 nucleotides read TGTGCCATCAGTGGTTGGGGAGGGAACATGAACACTGAAGCTTTCTTT. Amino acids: CAISGWGGNMNTEAFF.

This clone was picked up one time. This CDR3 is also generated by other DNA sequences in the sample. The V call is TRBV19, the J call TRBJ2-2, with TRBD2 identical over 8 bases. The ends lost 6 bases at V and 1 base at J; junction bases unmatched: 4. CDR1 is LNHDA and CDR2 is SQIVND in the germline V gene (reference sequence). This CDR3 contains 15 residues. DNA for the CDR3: TGTGCCAGTAGCATAAGCGGGGGGAACACCGGGGAGCTGTTTTTT. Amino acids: CASSISGGNTGELFF.

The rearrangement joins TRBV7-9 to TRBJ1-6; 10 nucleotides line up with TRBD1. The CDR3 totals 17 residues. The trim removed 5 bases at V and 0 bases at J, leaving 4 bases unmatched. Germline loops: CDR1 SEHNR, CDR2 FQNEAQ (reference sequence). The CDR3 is CASSAGQGNSYNSPLHF. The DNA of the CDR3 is TGTGCCAGCAGCGCGGGACAGGGGAACTCCTATAATTCACCCCTCCACTTT.

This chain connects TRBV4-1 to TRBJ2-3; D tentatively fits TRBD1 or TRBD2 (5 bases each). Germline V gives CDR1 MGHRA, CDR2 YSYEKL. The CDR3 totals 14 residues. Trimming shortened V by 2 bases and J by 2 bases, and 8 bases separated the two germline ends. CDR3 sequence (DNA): TGCGCCAGCAGCCAACTGGGGACCACAGATACGCAGTATTTT. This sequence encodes CASSQLGTTDTQYF.

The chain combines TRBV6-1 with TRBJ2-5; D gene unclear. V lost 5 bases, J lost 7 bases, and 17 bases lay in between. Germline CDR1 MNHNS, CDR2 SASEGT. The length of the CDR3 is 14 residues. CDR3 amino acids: CASSPLTVPTTQYF. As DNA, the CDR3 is TGTGCCAGCAGTCCATTGACGGTACCCACGACCCAGTACTTC.

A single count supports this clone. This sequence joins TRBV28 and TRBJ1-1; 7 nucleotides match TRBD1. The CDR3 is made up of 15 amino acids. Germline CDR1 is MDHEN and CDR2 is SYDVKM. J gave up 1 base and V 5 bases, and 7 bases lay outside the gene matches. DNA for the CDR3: TGTGCCAGCAGTCCCATGACAGGGTCGAACACTGAAGCTTTCTTT. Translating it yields CASSPMTGSNTEAFF.

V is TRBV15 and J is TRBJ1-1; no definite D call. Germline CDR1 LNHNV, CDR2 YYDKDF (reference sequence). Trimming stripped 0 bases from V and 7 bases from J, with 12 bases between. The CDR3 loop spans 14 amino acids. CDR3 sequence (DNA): TGTGCCACCAGCAGAGATACCTTTGGAGGTGAAGCTTTCTTT. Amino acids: CATSRDTFGGEAFF.

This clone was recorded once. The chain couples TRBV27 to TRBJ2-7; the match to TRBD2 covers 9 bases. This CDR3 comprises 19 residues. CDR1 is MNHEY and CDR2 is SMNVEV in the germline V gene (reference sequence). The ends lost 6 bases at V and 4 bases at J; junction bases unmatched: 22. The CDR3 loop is CASRNPGQSSGSSMYEQYF. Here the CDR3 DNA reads TGTGCCAGCAGAAACCCTGGACAGAGTAGCGGGAGTAGCATGTACGAGCAGTACTTC.

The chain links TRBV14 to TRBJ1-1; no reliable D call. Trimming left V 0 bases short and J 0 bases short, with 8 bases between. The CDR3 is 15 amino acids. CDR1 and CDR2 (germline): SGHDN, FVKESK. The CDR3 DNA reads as TGTGCCAGCAGCCAAGATCTGAGAATGAACACTGAAGCTTTCTTT. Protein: CASSQDLRMNTEAFF.

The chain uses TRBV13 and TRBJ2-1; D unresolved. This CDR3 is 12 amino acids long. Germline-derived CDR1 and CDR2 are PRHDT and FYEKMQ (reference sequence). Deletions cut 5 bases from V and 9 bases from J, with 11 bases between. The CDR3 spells CASSAPHREQFF. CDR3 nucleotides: TGTGCCAGCAGCGCACCCCACCGTGAGCAGTTCTTC.

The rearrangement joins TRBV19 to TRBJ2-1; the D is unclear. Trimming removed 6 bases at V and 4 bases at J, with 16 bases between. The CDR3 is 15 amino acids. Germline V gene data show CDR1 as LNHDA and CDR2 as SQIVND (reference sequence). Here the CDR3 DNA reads TGTGCCAGTAGGCTCGTTTCATCGCGGTACAATGAGCAGTTCTTC. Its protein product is CASRLVSSRYNEQFF.

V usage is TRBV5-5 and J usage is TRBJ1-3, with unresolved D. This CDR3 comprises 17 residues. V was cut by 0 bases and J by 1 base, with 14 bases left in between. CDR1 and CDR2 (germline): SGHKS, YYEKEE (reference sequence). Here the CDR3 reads CASSLGSWVPSGNTIYF. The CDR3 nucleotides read TGTGCCAGCAGCTTGGGATCGTGGGTCCCGTCTGGAAACACCATATATTTT.

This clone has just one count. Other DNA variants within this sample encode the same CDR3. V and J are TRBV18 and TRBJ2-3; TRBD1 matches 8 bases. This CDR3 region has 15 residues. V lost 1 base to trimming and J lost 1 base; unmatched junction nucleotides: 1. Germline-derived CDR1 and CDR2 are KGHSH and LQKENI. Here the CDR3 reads CASSPQQGGTDTQYF. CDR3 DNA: TGTGCCAGCTCACCACAACAGGGGGGCACAGATACGCAGTATTTT. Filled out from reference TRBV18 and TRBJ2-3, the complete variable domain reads NAGVMQNPRHLVRRRGQEARLRCSPMKGHSHVYWYRQLPEEGLKFMVYLQKENIIDESGMPKERFSAEFPKEGPSILRIQQVVRGDSAAYFCASSPQQGGTDTQYFGPGTRLTVL.

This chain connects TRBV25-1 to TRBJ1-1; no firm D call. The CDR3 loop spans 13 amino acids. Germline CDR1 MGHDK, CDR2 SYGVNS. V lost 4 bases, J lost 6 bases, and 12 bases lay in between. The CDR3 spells CASSAPPLPEAFF. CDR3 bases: TGTGCCAGCAGTGCCCCCCCCCTACCTGAAGCTTTCTTT.